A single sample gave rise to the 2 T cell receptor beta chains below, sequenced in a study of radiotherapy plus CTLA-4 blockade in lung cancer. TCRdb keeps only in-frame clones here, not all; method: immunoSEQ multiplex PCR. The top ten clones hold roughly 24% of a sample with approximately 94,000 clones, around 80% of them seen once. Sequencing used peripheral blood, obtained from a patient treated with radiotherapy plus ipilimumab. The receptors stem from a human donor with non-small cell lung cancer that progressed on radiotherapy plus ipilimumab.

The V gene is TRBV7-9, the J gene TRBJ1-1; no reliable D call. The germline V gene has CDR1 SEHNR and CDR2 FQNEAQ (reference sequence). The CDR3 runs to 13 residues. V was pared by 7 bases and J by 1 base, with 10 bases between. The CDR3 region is CASKNGPNTEAFF. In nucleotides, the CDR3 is TGTGCCAGCAAAAACGGACCGAACACTGAAGCTTTCTTT.

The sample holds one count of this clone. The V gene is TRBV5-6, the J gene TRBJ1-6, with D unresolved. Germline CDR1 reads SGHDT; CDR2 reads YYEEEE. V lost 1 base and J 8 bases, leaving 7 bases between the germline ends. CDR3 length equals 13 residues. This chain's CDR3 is CASSLNRDSPLHF. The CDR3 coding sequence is TGTGCCAGCAGCTTGAACAGAGATTCACCCCTCCACTTT. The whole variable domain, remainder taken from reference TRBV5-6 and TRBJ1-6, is DAGVTQSPTHLIKTRGQQVTLRCSPKSGHDTVSWYQQALGQGPQFIFQYYEEEERQRGNFPDRFSGHQFPNYSSELNVNALLLGDSALYLCASSLNRDSPLHFGNGTRLTVT.